This paragraph reports one T cell receptor beta chain. The data were obtained in a study of memory CD4+ T cells and cytomegalovirus serostatus. Single viable CD3+CD4+CD8-CD45RO+ cells were sorted as the memory CD4+ T cells. After thawing, CD4+ T cells were positively selected. Generated by immunoSEQ multiplex PCR, the TCRdb table keeps only in-frame clones and is missing some. The sample has some 50,000 clones, roughly 72% seen once. Germline-derived CDR1 and CDR2 are MNHNS and SASEGT. V was cut by 3 bases and J by 10 bases, with 11 bases left in between. There are 12 residues in the CDR3. The source is an adult in good health and CMV-seronegative. This chain uses TRBV6-1 with TRBJ2-3, with a possible D match to TRBD1 (5 bases). Material for sequencing was memory CD4+ T cells from blood. The CDR3 DNA is TGTGCCAGCAGTGAGGGGCAGTTTGCGCAGTATTTT. It yields the protein CASSEGQFAQYF.